These T cell receptor beta chains were read from a single sample in a study of T-cell reconstitution after alpha-beta-depleted transplantation in children. TCRdb reprocessed the PCR reads via MiXCR and lists one record per CDR3 protein. The sample holds hundreds of thousands of distinct CDR3 sequences, 11% seen once. The sequenced sample was peripheral blood, obtained 180 days after TCRalphabeta/CD19-depleted stem cell transplant. The source is a male patient between 2 and 10 years old who had a stem cell transplant for chronic granulomatous disease, so the T cells may come from the graft donor. Each CDR3 is given with its conserved first and last residue. Each record gives: clone size, D gene, V gene, J gene, CDR3 protein, CDR3 DNA. D genes are given only for firm matches. Each size is once, few, many, or a class for an expanded clone.

>many|NA|TRBV4-3|TRBJ2-3
CASSQALDTQYF
TGCGCCAGCAGCCAAGCTTTGGATACGCAGTATTTT
>many|TRBD1|TRBV19|TRBJ2-5
CASNGQEETQYF
TGTGCCAGTAATGGACAGGAAGAGACCCAGTACTTC
>few|TRBD2|TRBV20-1|TRBJ2-1
CSSYGGGGTYNEQFF
TGCAGTAGTTACGGGGGCGGGGGGACGTACAATGAGCAGTTCTTC
>many|TRBD2|TRBV9|TRBJ2-2
CASRGAGGGTGELFF
TGTGCCTCCCGAGGGGCGGGAGGAGGCACCGGGGAGCTGTTTTTT
>many|TRBD2|TRBV7-2|TRBJ2-2
CASSRFFSGGDTGELFF
TGTGCCAGCAGCCGATTTTTTAGCGGGGGGGACACCGGGGAGCTGTTTTTT
>many|TRBD1|TRBV7-9|TRBJ2-1
CASSSGQDNEQFF
TGTGCCAGCAGCTCCGGACAGGACAATGAGCAGTTCTTC
>many|TRBD1|TRBV7-2|TRBJ2-1
CASSGDRANEQFF
TGTGCCAGCAGCGGCGACAGGGCTAATGAGCAGTTCTTC
>many|TRBD1|TRBV12-3/TRBV12-4|TRBJ2-5
CASRSDRGSETQYF
TGTGCCAGCAGGTCGGACAGGGGATCAGAGACCCAGTACTTC
>once|NA|TRBV11-2|TRBJ2-1
CASSLGVFSSSYNEQFF
TGTGCCAGCAGCTTAGGGGTGTTTTCCTCCTCCTACAATGAGCAGTTCTTC
>many|TRBD1|TRBV6-2/TRBV6-3|TRBJ1-5
CASTPTDRVPNQPQHF
TGTGCCAGCACCCCGACGGACAGGGTGCCCAATCAGCCCCAGCATTTT